The sequence of this T cell receptor beta chain was determined in a study of post-analysis software for immune sequencing data. The authors incorporated unique molecular identifiers into the TCR beta cDNA libraries. TCRdb itself ran the PCR reads through MiXCR, one entry per CDR3 protein. In the table there are around 770,000 distinct CDR3 sequences, under 60% of which are singletons. V was shortened by 5 bases and J by 7 bases, with 9 bases between the two germline ends. This CDR3 is 13 amino acids long. Whole-study findings and limits: About five TRBV segments appeared more often in patients than in controls, and TRBV5-6, TRBV5-1 and TRBV20-1 were among these.

Regarding this clonotype: Its specificity is not known.

The sequenced sample was blood. This receptor was taken from a girl under 18 with multiple sclerosis. The J gene is TRBJ1-6, the V gene TRBV12-3 or TRBV12-4; D ambiguous. As DNA, the CDR3 is TGTGCCAGCAGTCCGAAGCGGAATTCACCCCTCCACTTT. Its protein product is CASSPKRNSPLHF.